The next 7 T cell receptor beta chains were all read from a single sample in a study of T cells after yellow fever vaccination. TCRdb used MiXCR to reprocess the 5' RACE reads, holding one entry per CDR3 protein. This sample yields 300,000 or so distinct CDR3 sequences, of which roughly 7.5% are seen a single time; 15% to 20% belongs to the top ten. Sequencing used PBMCs, obtained roughly seven weeks after the first yellow fever vaccination. The receptors here all came from a man younger than 30 who received the YFV17D yellow fever vaccine.

A few counts support this clonotype. The CDR3 nucleotides read TGCGCCAGCAGCTCCAGCGGGGGGCCGCCTTCGAGCTCCTACAATGAGCAGTTCTTC. Translated: CASSSSGGPPSSSYNEQFF. This chain connects TRBV5-1 to TRBJ2-1, with 9 positions matching TRBD2. CDR1 is SGHRS and CDR2 is YFSETQ in the germline V gene. V lost 3 bases to trimming and J lost 0 bases; unmatched junction nucleotides: 13. CDR3 size: 19 residues.

This clonotype was detected only a few times. V and J are TRBV6-5 and TRBJ1-4, with D perhaps matching TRBD1 (5 bases). From germline, CDR1 is MNHEY and CDR2 SVGAGI. The CDR3 has 14 amino acids. The V gene lost 2 bases and the J gene lost 8 bases, with 12 bases spanning the gap. In DNA, the CDR3 is TGTGCCAGCAGTTACCGGCAGGGAGGGGAAAAACTGTTTTTT. This translates into CASSYRQGGEKLFF.

The chain combines TRBV5-1 with TRBJ1-3; D is undetermined. With 2 bases removed from V and 2 bases from J, the gap between germline ends came to 11 bases. Germline V gene data show CDR1 as SGHRS and CDR2 as YFSETQ. This CDR3 contains 15 residues. Here the CDR3 reads CASSLEGSTGNTIYF. In DNA, the CDR3 is TGCGCCAGCAGCTTAGAGGGCTCTACTGGAAACACCATATATTTT.

V usage is TRBV19 and J usage is TRBJ1-5, with 7 nucleotides matching TRBD1. This CDR3 spans 19 amino acids. V lost 7 bases, J lost 5 bases, and 23 bases stayed unmatched. The V gene's germline CDR1 is LNHDA and CDR2 SQIVND (reference sequence). The CDR3 bases are TGTGCCAGTACCAATTGGGAGACAGGGTGGCTAGGAGGCTATCAGCCCCAGCATTTT. Translation: CASTNWETGWLGGYQPQHF.

This clonotype has just a few counts. The rearrangement joins TRBV3-1 to TRBJ1-4; the match to TRBD1 covers 9 bases. CDR3 length equals 15 residues. Germline CDR1 LGHDT, CDR2 YNNKEL (reference sequence). The ends lost 1 base at V and 7 bases at J; junction bases unmatched: 4. CDR3 region: CASSQAGTGREKLFF. DNA for the CDR3: TGTGCCAGCAGCCAAGCCGGGACAGGGCGTGAAAAACTGTTTTTT.

This clonotype was seen more than once but under ten times. The V and J genes are TRBV7-2 and TRBJ1-1; D is perhaps TRBD1 (6 bases). The CDR3 consists of 14 residues. Per the germline V gene, CDR1 is SGHTA and CDR2 is FQGNSA. Trimming took off 5 bases at V and 9 bases at J, with 19 bases between the two ends. The CDR3 region is CASSQVGGRSQAFF. CDR3 DNA sequence: TGTGCCAGCAGCCAAGTGGGGGGCCGGTCTCAAGCTTTCTTT. Using reference TRBV7-2 and TRBJ1-1 for the parts outside the CDR3, the full variable domain is GAGVSQSPSNKVTEKGKDVELRCDPISGHTALYWYRQSLGQGLEFLIYFQGNSAPDKSGLPSDRFSAERTGGSVSTLTIQRTQQEDSAVYLCASSQVGGRSQAFFGQGTRLTVV.

This clonotype appeared many times. The chain employs TRBV4-3 and TRBJ2-1; D assignment may be TRBD1 or TRBD2 (5 bases each). CDR1 is LGHNA and CDR2 is YSLEER in the germline V gene. Trimming cost V 2 bases and J 8 bases, with 22 bases left between them. This CDR3 has 17 residues. CDR3 DNA sequence: TGCGCCAGCAGCCAACCCCCCCACCCGGGACCTTATGATGAGCAGTTCTTC. Translation gives CASSQPPHPGPYDEQFF.